This TCR beta chain was observed in a study of CD8+ T cells in alopecia areata (dated by TCRdb to 2016 to 2019). The study in broad terms: To study T cell clonal expansion in alopecia areata, the researchers applied high-throughput TCRbeta sequencing to both the C3H/HeJ mouse model and human patients. In humans, TCRbeta sequencing was performed on scalp tissue and on sorted CD4+ and CD8+ peripheral blood T cells from healthy controls and from patients with patchy or totalis/universalis alopecia areata. Clonality in the scalp was compared among normal scalp (n=4), patchy alopecia areata scalp (n=8), and alopecia totalis/universalis scalp (n=8). RNA came from the PAXgene miRNA kit for fixed scalp, the miRNeasy kit for PBMCs, and the RNeasy kit for mouse skin. immunoSEQ multiplex PCR using 35 Vbeta forward primers and 13 Jbeta reverse primers was used to amplify TCRbeta CDR3 regions. Points the paper makes about the study in general: Shared TCR sequences between patients were less evident than in mice, which may be partly attributable to HLA diversity in the patient population. Unlike mouse skin, where gammadelta T cells dominate, normal human skin contains resident alphabeta T cells that get sequenced too, which complicates analysis of the scalp TCR repertoire. Lesional scalp, especially in alopecia totalis/universalis, showed higher clonality and more expanded CD8+ clones than normal scalp, suggesting antigenic drive.

Library generation was performed with the immunoSEQ multiplex PCR assay. RNA was extracted from all samples and reverse transcribed into cDNA as template for TCR sequencing. SuperScript III was used for first-strand cDNA synthesis, primed with a 2:1 mix of oligo-dT and random hexamers. A synthetic immune receptor repertoire was used to assess amplification bias, and residual bias was removed computationally. As for how the authors treated the data: Raw reads were preprocessed to remove errors, and CDR3 was defined according to IMGT conventions as the region from the conserved cysteine to phenylalanine. Clonality was computed by normalizing Shannon entropy by log2 of the number of productive unique TCRs and subtracting the result from 1. Scalp TCRbeta sequences were cross-referenced with sorted blood CD4 and CD8 repertoires so that the CD4 or CD8 identity of scalp clones could be inferred. Here the immuneACCESS table is served through TCRdb, limited to in-frame sequences with V and J called. Missing clones are a known gap in these copies; in checked studies unresolved V genes cover under half, and the rest lacks a known reason. V, J and clone size are taken as reported in that table, and D and trimming were inferred from the DNA itself. Counted in this sample were roughly 64,000 clones; about 40% of them appeared once. 45% to 60% of the sample belongs to the ten largest clones.

This clone was detected once. This clone's antigen is unknown. Qualities for individual bases were not recorded, and no much larger clone is one base off. V is shortened by 4 bases, J by 3 bases, and the region joining them spans 15 bases. The germline V gene provides CDR1 LGHNA and CDR2 YNFKEQ. Including the terminal cysteine and phenylalanine, the CDR3 comprises 16 residues. Solely the CDR3 DNA is kept, with 48 bases framed from the first base. Peripheral blood and lesional scalp punch biopsies were obtained from patients with alopecia areata. PBMCs were isolated by density centrifugation and stained for CD3, CD4 and CD8, and CD4+ and CD8+ T cells were sorted on a FACSAria. Untreated alopecia areata patients were recruited as part of a multicenter biomarker study. For roughly five biomarker-study patients, blood CD8+ T cells were further sorted into NKG2D-low and NKG2D-high fractions.

The sequence was obtained from a human donor with alopecia areata. The receptor chain draws on TRBV4-2 and TRBJ2-2; 6 matching bases give a weak D call of TRBD2. Sequenced sample: NKG2D-low CD8+ T cells sorted from blood. This specimen's cell subset or site label, per the study, means: sorted CD8+ NKG2D-low blood T cells. The DNA sequence is TGTGCCAGCAGCCCTCTCGGCGGGGCGGACACCGGGGAGCTGTTTTTT. This is translated as CASSPLGGADTGELFF.